This TCR beta chain is from a study of blood T cell repertoires in COVID-19. Study information: The study drew acute and convalescent COVID-19 samples from the United States, Italy and Spain. Sample material is recorded as cDNA or gDNA derived from T cells, B-cell-depleted T cells, or PBMCs.

Germline CDR1 MNHEY, CDR2 SMNVEV (reference sequence). CDR3 length: 14 amino acids. V gave up 5 bases and J gave up 0 bases, with 7 bases separating them. Original analysis: Amplifying reference gene primers gave estimates of nucleated cell counts. Sequencing was performed with immunoSEQ multiplex PCR; in TCRdb, only in-frame clones are kept and a portion is missing. V, J and clone size are those of that table, while D and trimming were read from the DNA. The sample includes around 160,000 clones, 87% of them seen just once. The clonotype was recovered from a man older than 75 with acute or convalescent COVID-19. Sequencing was carried out using peripheral blood. The chain joins TRBV27 to TRBJ2-2; D ambiguous. This CDR3 is CASSRGTNTGELFF. CDR3 nucleotides: TGTGCCAGCAGTCGTGGCACGAACACCGGGGAGCTGTTTTTT.